This TCR beta chain is from a study of T cell responses to AZD1222 COVID-19 vaccine. Study outcomes and limitations: Vaccine-related CD4 TCRs covered spike, predominating at 160-218 and 743-854. Baseline serology detected seropositivity in only 5 or 6 AZD1222 recipients. Spike-specific TCR breadth and depth were elevated following two AZD1222 doses. Nearly half of spike-specific TCRs reportedly target variant regions that are unmutated in the B.1.351 and B.1.1.7 variants.

This CDR3 is built from 12 residues. Germline V gene data show CDR1 as MNHNY and CDR2 as SVGAGI (reference sequence). The junction had 2 bases not matched to a gene; V was cut back by 5 bases and J by 5 bases. In regard to this clone: Its antigen is currently unknown.

Method: immunoSEQ multiplex PCR; TCRdb's copy keeps in-frame clones and lacks some. The profile shows about 170,000 clones, 75% to 95% of them singletons. The TCR was taken from an adult in good health. The rearrangement links TRBV6-6 to TRBJ1-2; 7 nucleotides align to TRBD1. Sequencing was performed on peripheral blood, taken on day 0 of AZD1222 vaccination. The CDR3 region is CASSGTDYGYTF. The CDR3 region has the DNA TGTGCCAGCAGTGGGACAGATTATGGCTACACCTTC.